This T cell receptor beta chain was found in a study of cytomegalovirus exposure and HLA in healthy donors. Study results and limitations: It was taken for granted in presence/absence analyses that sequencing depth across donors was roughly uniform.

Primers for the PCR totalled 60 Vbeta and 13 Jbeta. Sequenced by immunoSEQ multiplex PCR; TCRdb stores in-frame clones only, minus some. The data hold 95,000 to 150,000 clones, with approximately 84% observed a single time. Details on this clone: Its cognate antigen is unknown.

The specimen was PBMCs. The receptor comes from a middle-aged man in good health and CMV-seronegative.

DNA of the CDR3: TGTGCCAGCAGTTGCCACAGGGGGCGGTTTGAGACCCAGTACTTC. Translating gives CASSCHRGRFETQYF. V and J are TRBV6-7 and TRBJ2-5, with 9 bases aligning to TRBD1. TRBV6-7 is filed as an ORF, its function uncertain. CDR3 length: 15 residues. J gave up 5 bases and V 4 bases, and 8 bases lay outside the gene matches.